Sequencing of this TCR beta chain was carried out in a study of monozygotic twins with inflammatory bowel disease. Researchers used template switching to add UMIs featuring a 6-nucleotide sample barcode. TCRdb reprocessed the 5' RACE reads; each CDR3 protein has one entry and no DNA is given. The sample has 200,000 to 250,000 distinct CDR3 sequences. To note about this clonotype: Its cognate antigen is unknown.

Findings of the study overall: Telling different T cell subtypes apart from each other was not possible.

There are 13 residues in the CDR3. Germline V CDR1 and CDR2: SGHVS, FNYEAQ. This chain uses TRBV7-6 with TRBJ2-7; TCRdb's assignment of TRBD2 cannot be checked, as there is no DNA. This clonotype originated in a human donor with ulcerative colitis or Crohn's disease, or a healthy co-twin of an affected twin (not recorded which). Sequencing was carried out using blood. The CDR3 region is CASSPPADNEQYF.